Below are 10 T cell receptor beta chains sequenced from a single sample in a study of CD8+CD57+ T cells in acquired aplastic anemia. It was genomic DNA that served as the template for profiling TCR beta VDJ and CDR3. TCRdb re-analysed the reads in MiXCR, keeping a single row per CDR3 protein. The sample includes approximately 170,000 distinct CDR3 sequences, roughly half of them seen just once. The source material was sorted CD4+, CD8+, or CD8+CD57+ T cells (not recorded which) from PBMCs. These receptor sequences come from a human donor in good health, serving as a control.

The chain has TRBV12-3 or TRBV12-4 and TRBJ2-7; D assignment may be TRBD1 or TRBD2 (5 bases each). The V gene lost 8 bases and the J gene lost 6 bases, with 14 bases spanning the gap. This CDR3 is 12 amino acids long. CDR3 amino acids: CASRNGAGEQYF. The DNA for the CDR3 is TGTGCCAGCCGGAACGGGGCGGGCGAGCAGTACTTC.

The chain has TRBV20-1 and TRBJ1-5; tentatively, D is TRBD1 (5 bases). The germline CDR1 and CDR2 sequences are DFQATT and SNEGSKA (reference sequence). The CDR3 is 12 amino acids. Trimming took off 4 bases at V and 4 bases at J, with 8 bases between the two ends. CDR3 bases: TGCAGTGCTATAGGGGCTAATCAGCCCCAGCATTTT. This codes for CSAIGANQPQHF.

About this clonotype: This may be a read error: a much more frequent sequence differs by one nucleotide. J is TRBJ2-5 and V is TRBV12-3 or TRBV12-4; D tentatively fits TRBD1 or TRBD2 (6 bases each). This CDR3 has 15 residues. V was cut by 5 bases and J by 2 bases, with 15 bases left in between. In DNA, the CDR3 is TGTGCCAGCAGTCCGAGGGGGGCAGCTCAAGAGACCCAGTACTTC. Residues: CASSPRGAAQETQYF.

This chain joins TRBV15 and TRBJ2-2; 7 nucleotides align to TRBD2. Looked up from germline, CDR1 is LNHNV and CDR2 is YYDKDF (reference sequence). The CDR3 length is 15 residues. V lost 3 bases to trimming and J lost 6 bases; unmatched junction nucleotides: 7. CDR3 nucleotides: TGTGCCACCAGCAGGGGGGGGGGAAGGTCCGGGGAGCTGTTTTTT. Translation: CATSRGGGRSGELFF.

This clonotype was recorded many times. The chain uses TRBV5-1 and TRBJ2-1, with D maybe TRBD1 (6 bases). Trimming left V 4 bases short and J 6 bases short, with 20 bases between. The CDR3 extends over 16 amino acids. Germline V gives CDR1 SGHRS, CDR2 YFSETQ. CDR3 in amino acids: CASSPTQQGRGNEQFF. Written as DNA, the CDR3 is TGCGCCAGCAGCCCTACCCAACAGGGAAGGGGCAATGAGCAGTTCTTC.

The sample holds many counts of this clonotype. The chain links TRBV5-4 to TRBJ2-5; 13 bases are a match to TRBD2. V shed 4 bases, J shed 5 bases, and the junction held 11 bases outside the gene matches. CDR1 and CDR2 (germline): SGHNT, YYREEE (reference sequence). This CDR3 spans 17 amino acids. In DNA form, the CDR3 reads TGTGCCAGCAGCAAAGGGACTAGCGGGGCCGCAGGGGAGACCCAGTACTTC. It encodes CASSKGTSGAAGETQYF. Full variable domain (rest looked up from reference TRBV5-4 and TRBJ2-5): ETGVTQSPTHLIKTRGQQVTLRCSSQSGHNTVSWYQQALGQGPQFIFQYYREEENGRGNFPPRFSGLQFPNYSSELNVNALELDDSALYLCASSKGTSGAAGETQYFGPGTRLLVL.

The rearrangement links TRBV3-1 to TRBJ1-3, with 7 bases fitting TRBD1. Germline V gene sequence: CDR1 LGHDT, CDR2 YNNKEL (reference sequence). Germline trimming cut 1 base from V and 1 base from J; bases unmatched to any gene: 10. The CDR3 is made up of 18 amino acids. CDR3 nucleotide sequence: TGTGCCAGCAGCCAAGGTCGAGGGGGCGCAGGATCTGGAAACACCATATATTTT. The encoded protein is CASSQGRGGAGSGNTIYF.

The genes are TRBV18 and TRBJ1-3; D possibly corresponds to TRBD1 (6 bases). Germline V lookup: CDR1 KGHSH, CDR2 LQKENI. The CDR3 extends over 16 amino acids. V was trimmed by 3 bases and J by 0 bases, leaving 12 bases between them. CDR3 sequence: CASSPRTDFSGNTIYF. The DNA for the CDR3 is TGTGCCAGCTCACCGAGGACAGATTTCTCTGGAAACACCATATATTTT.

V usage is TRBV7-8 and J usage is TRBJ2-7, with D possibly matching TRBD2 (7 bases). The CDR3 has 17 residues. Germline assignment: CDR1 SGHVS and CDR2 FQNEAQ. V was cut by 2 bases and J by 3 bases, with 20 bases left in between. The CDR3 coding sequence is TGTGCCAGCAGCTTAAGGGGGGGGGCACCCCGTAACTACGAGCAGTACTTC. Its translation is CASSLRGGAPRNYEQYF.

In this sample, this clonotype turned up a few times. This chain joins TRBV2 and TRBJ2-5; tentatively, D is TRBD1 (7 bases). Germline V gene data show CDR1 as SNHLY and CDR2 as FYNNEI. V was shortened by 6 bases and J by 5 bases, with 19 bases between the two germline ends. The length of the CDR3 is 15 residues. The CDR3 coding sequence is TGTGCCAGCAGCGGGGGACAGAAATCCGGGGAGACCCAGTACTTC. The encoded protein is CASSGGQKSGETQYF.